Reported below is one T cell receptor (beta chain). This record belongs to a study of blood T cells in healthy people across ages. Trimming removed 6 bases from V and 5 bases from J, with 19 bases in between. The CDR3 is 14 amino acids. CDR1 and CDR2 (germline): DFQATT, SNEGSKA (reference sequence). Then a second PCR, running about 7 to 11 cycles, was carried out with a sample-barcoded 5' primer and a J-beta primer mix. TCRdb passed the 5' RACE reads through MiXCR, listing each CDR3 protein once. The sample lists about 830,000 distinct CDR3 sequences, approximately 67% occurring once. The chain carries TRBV20-1 and TRBJ2-5, with D perhaps TRBD1 (5 bases). Sequenced input: blood. This clonotype was obtained from a man aged 25 to 40 in good health. DNA for the CDR3: TGCAGTGCCCAAGGGCCAGGGATACGGGAGACCCAGTACTTC. This codes for CSAQGPGIRETQYF.